The clone carrying this T cell receptor (beta chain) showed up many times. Its specificity is not known. Germline V CDR1 and CDR2: SGHTA, FQGNSA. V lost 0 bases and J 3 bases, leaving 6 bases between the germline ends. CDR3 length: 14 residues. These data come from a study of identical twins. Study results and limitations: The analysis was cross-sectional rather than longitudinal within donors. Out-of-frame alpha sequences shared between twins exhibited an excess of low generation probability.

The cDNA had a unique molecular identifier and a template-switch universal primer site. TCRdb redid the calling of the 5' RACE reads with MiXCR, one entry per CDR3 protein. This sample yields 690,000 or so distinct CDR3 sequences, of which 8.6% are seen a single time; around 0.95% belongs to the top ten. The same data also contributed to another study, on yellow fever vaccine responses in identical twins. That study adds: Twins' vaccine T cell response reportedly gave the appearance of partial convergence and partial personalization.

This TCR derives from a young woman in good health. The chain joins TRBV7-2 to TRBJ1-3, with D unresolved. Input material: PBMCs. In DNA, the CDR3 is TGTGCCAGCAGCTTAGCCGGGTTTGGAAACACCATATATTTT. It encodes CASSLAGFGNTIYF.